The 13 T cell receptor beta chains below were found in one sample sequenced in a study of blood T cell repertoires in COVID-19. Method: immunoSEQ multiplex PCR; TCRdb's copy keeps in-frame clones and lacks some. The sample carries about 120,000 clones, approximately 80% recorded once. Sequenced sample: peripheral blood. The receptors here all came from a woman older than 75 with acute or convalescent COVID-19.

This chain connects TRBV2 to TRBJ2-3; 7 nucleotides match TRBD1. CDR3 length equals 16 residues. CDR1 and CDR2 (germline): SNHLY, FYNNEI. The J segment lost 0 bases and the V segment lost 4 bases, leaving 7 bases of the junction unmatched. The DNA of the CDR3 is TGTGCCAGCAGTGGTGGGGGACAGTTTAGCACAGATACGCAGTATTTT. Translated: CASSGGGQFSTDTQYF.

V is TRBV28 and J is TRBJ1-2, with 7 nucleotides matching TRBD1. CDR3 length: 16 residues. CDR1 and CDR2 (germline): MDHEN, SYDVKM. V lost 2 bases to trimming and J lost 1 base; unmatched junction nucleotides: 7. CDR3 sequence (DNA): TGTGCCAGCAGTTTAGGGCAGGGGGTTTTTAACTATGGCTACACCTTC. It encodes CASSLGQGVFNYGYTF.

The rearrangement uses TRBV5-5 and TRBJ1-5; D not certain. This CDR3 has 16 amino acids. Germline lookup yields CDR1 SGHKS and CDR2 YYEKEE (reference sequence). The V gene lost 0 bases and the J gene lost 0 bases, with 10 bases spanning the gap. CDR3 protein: CASSLDQVYSNQPQHF. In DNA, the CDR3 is TGTGCCAGCAGCTTGGACCAGGTTTATAGCAATCAGCCCCAGCATTTT. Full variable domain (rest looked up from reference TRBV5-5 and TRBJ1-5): DAGVTQSPTHLIKTRGQQVTLRCSPISGHKSVSWYQQVLGQGPQFIFQYYEKEERGRGNFPDRFSARQFPNYSSELNVNALLLGDSALYLCASSLDQVYSNQPQHFGDGTRLSIL.

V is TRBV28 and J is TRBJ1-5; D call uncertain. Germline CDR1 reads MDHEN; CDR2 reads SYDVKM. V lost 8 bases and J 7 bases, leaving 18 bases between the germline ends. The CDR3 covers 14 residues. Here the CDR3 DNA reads TGTGCCAGCGTAGGGTTGGAGGGAGAACAGCCCCAGCATTTT. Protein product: CASVGLEGEQPQHF.

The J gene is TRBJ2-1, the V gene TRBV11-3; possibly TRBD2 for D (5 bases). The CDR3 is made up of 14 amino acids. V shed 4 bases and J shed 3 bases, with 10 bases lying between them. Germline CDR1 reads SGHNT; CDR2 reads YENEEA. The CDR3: CASSSGSLYNEQFF. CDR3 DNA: TGTGCCAGCAGCTCGGGGTCGCTCTACAATGAGCAGTTCTTC.

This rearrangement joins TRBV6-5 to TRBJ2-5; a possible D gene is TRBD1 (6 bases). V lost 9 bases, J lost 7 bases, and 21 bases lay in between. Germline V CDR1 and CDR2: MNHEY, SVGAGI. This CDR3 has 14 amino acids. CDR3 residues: CARRRGLGARTQYF. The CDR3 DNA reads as TGTGCCAGACGCCGGGGATTGGGGGCCAGGACCCAGTACTTC.

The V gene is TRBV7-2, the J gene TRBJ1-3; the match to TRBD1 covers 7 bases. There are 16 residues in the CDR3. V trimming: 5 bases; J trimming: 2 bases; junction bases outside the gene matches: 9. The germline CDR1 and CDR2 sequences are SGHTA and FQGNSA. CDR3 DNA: TGTGCCAGCAGCCTCCGACAGGGTGGGACTGGAAACACCATATATTTT. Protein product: CASSLRQGGTGNTIYF. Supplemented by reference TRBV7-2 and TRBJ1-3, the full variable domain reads GAGVSQSPSNKVTEKGKDVELRCDPISGHTALYWYRQSLGQGLEFLIYFQGNSAPDKSGLPSDRFSAERTGGSVSTLTIQRTQQEDSAVYLCASSLRQGGTGNTIYFGEGSWLTVV.

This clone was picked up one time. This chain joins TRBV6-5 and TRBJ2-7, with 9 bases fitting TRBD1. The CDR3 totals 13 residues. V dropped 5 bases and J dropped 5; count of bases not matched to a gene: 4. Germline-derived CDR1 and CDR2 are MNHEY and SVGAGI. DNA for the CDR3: TGTGCCAGCAGTACCCACAGGGGGCACGAGCAGTACTTC. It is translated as CASSTHRGHEQYF.

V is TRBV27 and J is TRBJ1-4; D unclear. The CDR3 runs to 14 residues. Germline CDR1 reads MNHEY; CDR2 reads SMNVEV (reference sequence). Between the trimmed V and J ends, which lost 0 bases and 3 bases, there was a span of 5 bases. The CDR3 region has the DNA TGTGCCAGCAGTTTATCCCGAGCTAATGAAAAACTGTTTTTT. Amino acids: CASSLSRANEKLFF.

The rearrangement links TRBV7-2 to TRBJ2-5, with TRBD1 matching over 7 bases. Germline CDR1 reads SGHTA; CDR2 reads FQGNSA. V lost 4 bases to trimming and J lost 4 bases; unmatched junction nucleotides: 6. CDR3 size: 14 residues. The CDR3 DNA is TGTGCCAGCAGCTATGACAGGGTAGGAGAGACCCAGTACTTC. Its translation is CASSYDRVGETQYF.

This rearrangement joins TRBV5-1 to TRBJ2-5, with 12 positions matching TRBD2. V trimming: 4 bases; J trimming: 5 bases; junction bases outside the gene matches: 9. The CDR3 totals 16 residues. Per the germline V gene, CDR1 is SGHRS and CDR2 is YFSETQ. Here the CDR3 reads CASSPSTSGSRETQYF. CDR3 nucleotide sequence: TGCGCCAGCAGCCCGTCGACTAGCGGGAGTAGGGAGACCCAGTACTTC.

This chain's CDR3 is CASFLDRGRIGYTF. The CDR3 coding sequence is TGTGCCAGCTTCCTCGACAGGGGGCGCATCGGCTACACCTTC. This chain uses TRBV18 with TRBJ1-2, with 10 bases matching TRBD1. This CDR3 has 14 residues. The junction had 10 bases not matched to a gene; V was cut back by 7 bases and J by 8 bases. Per the germline V gene, CDR1 is KGHSH and CDR2 is LQKENI.

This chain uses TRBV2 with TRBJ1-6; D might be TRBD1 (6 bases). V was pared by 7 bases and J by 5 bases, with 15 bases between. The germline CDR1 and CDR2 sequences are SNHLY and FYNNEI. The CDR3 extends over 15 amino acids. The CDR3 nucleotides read TGTGCCAGCATTCGCGGGGGCAGGAATAATTCACCCCTCCACTTT. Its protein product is CASIRGGRNNSPLHF.